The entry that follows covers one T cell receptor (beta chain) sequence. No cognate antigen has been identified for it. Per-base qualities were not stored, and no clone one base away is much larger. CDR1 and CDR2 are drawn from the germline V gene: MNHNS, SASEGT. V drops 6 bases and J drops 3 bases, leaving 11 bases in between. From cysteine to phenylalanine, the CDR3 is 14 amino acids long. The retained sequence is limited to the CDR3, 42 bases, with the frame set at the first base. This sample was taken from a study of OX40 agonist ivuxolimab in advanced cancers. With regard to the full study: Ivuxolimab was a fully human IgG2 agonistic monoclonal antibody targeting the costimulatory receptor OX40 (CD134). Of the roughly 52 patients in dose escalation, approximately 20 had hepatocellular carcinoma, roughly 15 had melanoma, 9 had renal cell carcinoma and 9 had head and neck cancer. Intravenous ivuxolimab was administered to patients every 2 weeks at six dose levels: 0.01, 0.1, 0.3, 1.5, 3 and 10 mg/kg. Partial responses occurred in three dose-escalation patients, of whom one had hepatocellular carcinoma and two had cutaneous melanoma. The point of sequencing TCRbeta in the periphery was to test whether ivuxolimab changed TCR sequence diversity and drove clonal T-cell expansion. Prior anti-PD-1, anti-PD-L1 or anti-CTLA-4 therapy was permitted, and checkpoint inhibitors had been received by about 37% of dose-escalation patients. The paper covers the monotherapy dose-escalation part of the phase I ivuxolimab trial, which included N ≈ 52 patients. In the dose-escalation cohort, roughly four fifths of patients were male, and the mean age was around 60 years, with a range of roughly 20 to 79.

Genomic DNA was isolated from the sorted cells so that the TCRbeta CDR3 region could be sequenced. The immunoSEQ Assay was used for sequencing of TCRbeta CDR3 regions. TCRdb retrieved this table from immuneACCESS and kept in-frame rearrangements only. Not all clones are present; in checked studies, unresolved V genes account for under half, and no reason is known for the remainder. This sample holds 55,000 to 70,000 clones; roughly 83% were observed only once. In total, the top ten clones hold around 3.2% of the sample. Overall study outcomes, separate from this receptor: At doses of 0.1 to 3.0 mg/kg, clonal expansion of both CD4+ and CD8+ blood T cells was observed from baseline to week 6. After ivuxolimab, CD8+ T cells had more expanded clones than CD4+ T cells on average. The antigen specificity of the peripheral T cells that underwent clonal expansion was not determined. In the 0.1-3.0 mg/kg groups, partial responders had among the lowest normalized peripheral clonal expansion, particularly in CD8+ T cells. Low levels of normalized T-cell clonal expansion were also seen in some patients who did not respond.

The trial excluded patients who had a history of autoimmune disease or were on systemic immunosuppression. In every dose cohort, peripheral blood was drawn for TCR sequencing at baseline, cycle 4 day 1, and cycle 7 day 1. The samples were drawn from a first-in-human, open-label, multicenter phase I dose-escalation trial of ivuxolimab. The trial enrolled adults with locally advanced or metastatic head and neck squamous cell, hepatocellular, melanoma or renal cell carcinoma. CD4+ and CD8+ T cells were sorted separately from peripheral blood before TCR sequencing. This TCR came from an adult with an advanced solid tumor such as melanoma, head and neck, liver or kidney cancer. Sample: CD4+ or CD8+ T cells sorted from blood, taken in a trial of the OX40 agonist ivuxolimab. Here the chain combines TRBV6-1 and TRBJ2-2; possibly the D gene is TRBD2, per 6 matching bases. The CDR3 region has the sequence CASRGTHDTGELFF. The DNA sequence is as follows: TGTGCCAGCAGGGGGACTCACGACACCGGGGAGCTGTTTTTT.